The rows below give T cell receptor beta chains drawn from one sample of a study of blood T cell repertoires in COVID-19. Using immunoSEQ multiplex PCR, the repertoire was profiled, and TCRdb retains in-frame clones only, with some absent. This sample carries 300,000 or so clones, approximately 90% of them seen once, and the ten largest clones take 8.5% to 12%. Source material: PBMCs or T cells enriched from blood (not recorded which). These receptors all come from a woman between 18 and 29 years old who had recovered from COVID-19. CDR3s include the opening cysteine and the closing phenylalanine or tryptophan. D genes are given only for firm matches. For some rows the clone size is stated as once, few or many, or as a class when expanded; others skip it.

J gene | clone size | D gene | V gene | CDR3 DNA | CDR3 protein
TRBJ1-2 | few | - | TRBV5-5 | TGTGCCAGCAGCTTGGCCGGGGGGAGTCACTATGGCTACACCTTC | CASSLAGGSHYGYTF
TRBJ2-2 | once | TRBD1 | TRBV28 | TGTGCCAGCAGGACAGGGGGCCAGAACACCGGGGAGCTGTTTTTT | CASRTGGQNTGELFF
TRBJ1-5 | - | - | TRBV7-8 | TGTGCCAGCAGCTTAGCGTGGGGAGGCAATCAGCCCCAGCATTTT | CASSLAWGGNQPQHF
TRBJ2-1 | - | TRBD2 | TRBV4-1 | TGCGCCAGCAGCCAAGTGGGTGGGAGGGATGAGCAGTTCTTC | CASSQVGGRDEQFF
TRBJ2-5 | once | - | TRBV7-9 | TGTGCCAGCAGCTTATTTACGGGGCAAGAGACCCAGTACTTC | CASSLFTGQETQYF
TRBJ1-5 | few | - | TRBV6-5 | TGTGCCAGCAGTCAGAGGACAGGCAATCAGCCCCAGCATTTT | CASSQRTGNQPQHF
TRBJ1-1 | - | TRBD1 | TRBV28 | TGTGCCAGCAGTTTCCCGACAGGGGGCGCGACTGAAGCTTTCTTT | CASSFPTGGATEAFF
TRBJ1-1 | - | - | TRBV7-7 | TGTGCTAGCAGCCCCGACAGGTACACTGAAGCTTTCTTT | CASSPDRYTEAFF
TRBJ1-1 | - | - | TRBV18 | TGTGCCAGCTCACTTTCAAGTCCATCGGTGAACACTGAAGCTTTCTTT | CASSLSSPSVNTEAFF
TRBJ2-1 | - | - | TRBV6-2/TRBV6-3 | TGTGCCAGCAGTTACGGCTTGAGGAATGAGCAGTTCTTC | CASSYGLRNEQFF
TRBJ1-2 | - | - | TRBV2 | TGTGCCAGCAGCGTCCAGAACCTCTATGGCTACACCTTC | CASSVQNLYGYTF
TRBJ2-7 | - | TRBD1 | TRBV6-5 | TGTGCCAGCAGACGCGGGACAGGGGGCTACGAGCAGTACTTC | CASRRGTGGYEQYF
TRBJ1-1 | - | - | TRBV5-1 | TGCGCCAGCAGCCCCGGACTGAAGAACACTGAAGCTTTCTTT | CASSPGLKNTEAFF
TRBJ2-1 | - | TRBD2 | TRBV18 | TGTGCCAGCCAAAGCGGCGGGAGTTTGTATGAGCAGTTCTTC | CASQSGGSLYEQFF
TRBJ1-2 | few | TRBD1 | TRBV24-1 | TGTGCCACCAGTGAATGGGACAGGGACTATGGCTACACCTTC | CATSEWDRDYGYTF
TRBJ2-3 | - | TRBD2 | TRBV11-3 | TGTGCCAGCAGCTTGGGACTAGCTAAGGAGTCCGATACGCAGTATTTT | CASSLGLAKESDTQYF
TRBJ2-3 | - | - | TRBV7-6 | TGTGCCAGCAGCCTCCACCCCCGGTACTCTAGCACAGATACGCAGTATTTT | CASSLHPRYSSTDTQYF
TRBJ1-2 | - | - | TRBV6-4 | TGTGCCAGCAGCGCCGACAGACAGTCCTATGGCTACACCTTC | CASSADRQSYGYTF
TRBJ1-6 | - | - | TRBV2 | TGTGCCAGTCGGGAATCGGGGGGTTTGAGATCACCCCTCCACTTT | CASRESGGLRSPLHF
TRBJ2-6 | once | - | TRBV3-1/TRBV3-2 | TGTGCCAGCAGCCAAACCCCCGGGTCAGGGGCCAACGTCCTGACTTTC | CASSQTPGSGANVLTF
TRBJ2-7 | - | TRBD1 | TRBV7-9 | TGTGCCAGCAGCCAGGGACAGCCCTACGAGCAGTACTTC | CASSQGQPYEQYF
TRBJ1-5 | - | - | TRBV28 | TGTGCCAGCAGTTTACAGATTAGCGATCAGCCCCAGCATTTT | CASSLQISDQPQHF
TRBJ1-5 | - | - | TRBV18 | TGTGCCAGCTCACCCCGACAGAGCAATCAGCCCCAGCATTTT | CASSPRQSNQPQHF
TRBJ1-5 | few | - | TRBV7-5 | TGTGCCAGTCCAGGTCTGGGGAGGGATCAGCCCCAGCATTTT | CASPGLGRDQPQHF
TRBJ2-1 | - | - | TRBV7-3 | TGTGCCAGCAGCTTGGGGCCCTCCTCCTACAATGAGCAGTTCTTC | CASSLGPSSYNEQFF
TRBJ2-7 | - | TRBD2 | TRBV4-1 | TGCGCCAGCAGCCAACCGGGACTAGCGGGAGGGCCCGACGAGCAGTACTTC | CASSQPGLAGGPDEQYF
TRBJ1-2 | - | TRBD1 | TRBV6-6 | TGTGCCAGCAGTACAGACAGGGTAGTGGGTGGCTACACCTTC | CASSTDRVVGGYTF
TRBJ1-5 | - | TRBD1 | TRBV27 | TGTGCCAGCAAATTAGAGGGGGCACCCAATCAGCCCCAGCATTTT | CASKLEGAPNQPQHF
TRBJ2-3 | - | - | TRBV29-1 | TGCAGCGTTGCGAGCGGATACACAGATACGCAGTATTTT | CSVASGYTDTQYF
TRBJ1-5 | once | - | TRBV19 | TGTGCCAGTCAGAGACTTAGCAATCAGCCCCAGCATTTT | CASQRLSNQPQHF
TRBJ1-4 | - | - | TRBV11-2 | TGTGCCAGCAGCCCATCTGCCCTCGAGGGTGAAAAACTGTTTTTT | CASSPSALEGEKLFF
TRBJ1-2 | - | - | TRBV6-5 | TGTGCCAGCAGGTCACAGGGACGAGCTAACTATGGCTACACCTTC | CASRSQGRANYGYTF
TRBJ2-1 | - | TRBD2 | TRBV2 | TGTGCCAGCAGTGCTCCAGCGGGAGGGCAGTTCTTC | CASSAPAGGQFF
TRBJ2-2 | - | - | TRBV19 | TGTGCCAGTAAGGAGCGGAAGAACACCGGGGAGCTGTTTTTT | CASKERKNTGELFF
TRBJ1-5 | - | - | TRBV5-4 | TGTGCCAGCAGCCCAACCCCCAAACCTCAGGGTTATAGCAATCAGCCCCAGCATTTT | CASSPTPKPQGYSNQPQHF
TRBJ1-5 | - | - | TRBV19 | TGTGCCAGTAGTATAGGGTCCCGGGCCCAGCATTTT | CASSIGSRAQHF
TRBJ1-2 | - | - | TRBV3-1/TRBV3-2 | TGTGCCAGCAGCCACCAACACCATGGCTACACCTTC | CASSHQHHGYTF
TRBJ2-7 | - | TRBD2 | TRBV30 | TGTGCCTGGAGTGTGATCCGGGGGGCCTACGAGCAGTACTTC | CAWSVIRGAYEQYF
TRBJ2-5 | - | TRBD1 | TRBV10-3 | TGTGCCATCAGTGAGAATCCGCGACCCTGGACAGGGGAAGAGACCCAGTACTTC | CAISENPRPWTGEETQYF
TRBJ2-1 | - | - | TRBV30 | TGTGCCTGGAGTTTCCACGGACAATACAATGAGCAGTTCTTC | CAWSFHGQYNEQFF